This T cell receptor beta chain was obtained from a study of cytomegalovirus exposure and HLA in healthy donors. The CDR3 loop spans 15 amino acids. Germline assignment: CDR1 SGHRS and CDR2 YFSETQ. Trimming took 4 bases from V and 2 from J; bases not matched to a gene: 3. With 60 Vbeta and 13 Jbeta primers, the PCR was carried out. TCRdb's copy holds only in-frame clones and misses some; the assay was immunoSEQ multiplex PCR. This repertoire shows around 130,000 clones, 74% found once; its top ten account for 5.5% to 8.5%. Study-wide results and limits: Most CMV-associated TCR beta chains were later found to appear HLA-restricted.

This clone was detected once. Antigen specificity is unknown. Other DNA sequences in this specimen translate into the identical CDR3. The sample taken for sequencing was PBMCs. J is TRBJ2-5 and V is TRBV5-1; 12 bases match TRBD2. This TCR was recovered from a man aged 35-49 years in good health and CMV-seropositive. The CDR3 protein is CASSPGLAGQETQYF. Written as DNA, the CDR3 is TGCGCCAGCAGCCCTGGACTAGCGGGACAAGAGACCCAGTACTTC.